This TCR beta chain was retrieved from a study of glioma-infiltrating T cells. This clonotype showed up many times. The antigen is unknown. Between the trimmed V and J ends, which lost 4 bases and 7 bases, there was a span of 11 bases. Germline V gene data show CDR1 as ENHRY and CDR2 as SYGVKD. The CDR3 consists of 13 residues. Findings and caveats of the study: Gliomas, especially low-grade, showed above-expected tissue-blood divergence; non-neoplastic patients showed below.

TCR alpha and beta CDR3 regions were amplified from RNA using iRepertoire nested multiplex PCR. One-step reverse transcription and amplification started from around 100-400 ng of tissue mRNA or PBMC total RNA. TCRdb re-derived calls from the multiplex PCR reads in MiXCR, one entry per CDR3 protein. The data contain 93,000 or so distinct CDR3 sequences, about 30% of them singletons. The clonotype originates from a human donor with low-grade glioma or glioblastoma, undergoing nonglioma brain surgery, or in good health (not recorded which). Sequencing input: glioma tissue, nonneoplastic brain tissue, or PBMCs (not recorded which). The rearrangement links TRBV10-3 to TRBJ1-5; D possibly corresponds to TRBD1 (5 bases). The CDR3 DNA is TGTGCCATCAGTGGGGGGGAAGAGCAGCCCCAGCATTTT. Translation gives CAISGGEEQPQHF.